This record covers a single TCR beta chain. CDR1 and CDR2 from the germline V gene are MNHEY and SMNVEV (reference sequence). The CDR3 length is 15 residues. The V gene lost 2 bases and the J gene lost 0 bases, with 9 bases spanning the gap. RNA transcripts yielded amplified TCR beta CDR3 regions. During a first-round RT-PCR of the TCR CDR3, the HTBI primer set was used. MiXCR, run by TCRdb on the multiplex PCR reads, gives a single entry per CDR3 protein. Here the sample spans about 740,000 distinct CDR3 sequences, 14% being singletons. The sample originates from a study of T cells in Graves' hyperthyroidism and ophthalmopathy. Stable Graves' hyperthyroidism meant no ophthalmopathy progression within 18 months. Every diagnosis used clinical symptoms, serum thyroxine and TRAb, thyroid ultrasound and orbital computed tomography.

The J gene is TRBJ2-3, the V gene TRBV27; no clear D gene. The sequenced sample consisted of blood. The clonotype originates from a woman younger than 35 with Graves' hyperthyroidism. Here the CDR3 DNA reads TGTGCCAGCAGTTTAGGGGATTCTAGCACAGATACGCAGTATTTT. Amino acids: CASSLGDSSTDTQYF.